These T cell receptor beta chains were read from a single sample in a study of CD8 T cells in ankylosing spondylitis. TCRdb re-called the 5' RACE reads with MiXCR, one entry per CDR3 protein. The table records under 200,000 distinct CDR3 sequences, about an eighth of them present only once. Sequenced input: blood, either unsorted or a sorted T cell fraction (not recorded which). The source is a female donor with ankylosing spondylitis or in good health (not recorded which). CDR3s include the opening cysteine and the closing phenylalanine or tryptophan. Fields, in order: J gene, V gene, D gene, clone size, CDR3 protein, CDR3 DNA. D genes are given only for firm matches. Expanded clones are given a class, and other clones once, few, many or no size at all.

J: TRBJ1-5
V: TRBV20-1
D: -
size: many
CDR3: CSAPRGGNQPQHF
DNA: TGCAGTGCTCCCAGGGGTGGCAATCAGCCCCAGCATTTT

J: TRBJ1-1
V: TRBV11-3
D: -
size: many
CDR3: CASSPGAGLNTEAFF
DNA: TGTGCCAGCAGCCCAGGGGCAGGGCTGAACACTGAAGCTTTCTTT

J: TRBJ2-6
V: TRBV12-3/TRBV12-4
D: -
size: -
CDR3: CASSFWFSSGANVLTF
DNA: TGTGCCAGCAGTTTCTGGTTCAGCTCTGGGGCCAACGTCCTGACTTTC

J: TRBJ1-3
V: TRBV13
D: TRBD1
size: many
CDR3: CASSIRDRASFGNTIYF
DNA: TGTGCCAGCAGCATCCGGGACAGGGCTTCCTTTGGAAACACCATATATTTT

J: TRBJ1-6
V: TRBV5-1
D: -
size: -
CDR3: CASSWDYSGSPLHF
DNA: TGCGCCAGCAGCTGGGACTACTCGGGCTCACCCCTCCACTTT

J: TRBJ2-1
V: TRBV4-2
D: TRBD2
size: few
CDR3: CASSQALAGAGNEQFF
DNA: TGTGCCAGCAGCCAAGCCCTAGCGGGAGCCGGCAATGAGCAGTTCTTC

J: TRBJ1-2
V: TRBV6-6
D: TRBD1
size: few
CDR3: CASTPTTGVGYTF
DNA: TGTGCCAGCACCCCTACGACAGGGGTAGGCTACACCTTC

J: TRBJ2-7
V: TRBV28
D: -
size: -
CDR3: CASSLYGPNYEQYF
DNA: TGTGCCAGCAGTTTATATGGGCCTAACTACGAGCAGTACTTC

J: TRBJ1-2
V: TRBV6-1
D: -
size: -
CDR3: CASRPRIWANYGYTF
DNA: TGTGCCAGCAGACCGCGGATATGGGCTAACTATGGCTACACCTTC

J: TRBJ2-2
V: TRBV10-3
D: -
size: many
CDR3: CAIPVAGSNTGELFF
DNA: TGTGCCATCCCCGTGGCGGGGTCGAACACCGGGGAGCTGTTTTTT

J: TRBJ1-4
V: TRBV14
D: -
size: few
CDR3: CASSPQGGATNEKLFF
DNA: TGTGCCAGCAGCCCACAAGGGGGGGCAACTAATGAAAAACTGTTTTTT

J: TRBJ2-7
V: TRBV7-2
D: -
size: many
CDR3: CASSLDGTREQYF
DNA: TGTGCCAGCAGCTTAGACGGGACCCGCGAGCAGTACTTC

J: TRBJ2-1
V: TRBV28
D: TRBD2
size: few
CDR3: CASSPSQGLAAYNEQFF
DNA: TGTGCCAGCAGTCCCTCCCAGGGACTAGCAGCCTACAATGAGCAGTTCTTC

J: TRBJ1-1
V: TRBV5-1
D: -
size: many
CDR3: CASSSNGGLRTEAFF
DNA: TGCGCCAGCAGCTCAAATGGAGGGTTGCGTACTGAAGCTTTCTTT

J: TRBJ2-7
V: TRBV27
D: -
size: many
CDR3: CASSQPHFCYEQYF
DNA: TGTGCCAGCAGCCAGCCCCACTTTTGCTACGAGCAGTACTTC

J: TRBJ1-1
V: TRBV12-3/TRBV12-4
D: -
size: many
CDR3: CASTMVTEAFF
DNA: TGTGCCAGCACAATGGTCACTGAAGCTTTCTTT

J: TRBJ1-1
V: TRBV7-9
D: -
size: many
CDR3: CASSLERHGAAFF
DNA: TGTGCCAGCAGCTTAGAACGTCACGGCGCGGCTTTCTTT

J: TRBJ2-1
V: TRBV7-2
D: -
size: -
CDR3: CASSPGALATGVNEQFF
DNA: TGTGCCAGCAGTCCCGGGGCTCTAGCCACCGGGGTCAATGAGCAGTTCTTC

J: TRBJ2-7
V: TRBV15
D: TRBD2
size: many
CDR3: CATSRASGVSHEQYF
DNA: TGTGCCACCAGCAGAGCTAGCGGGGTTTCTCACGAGCAGTACTTC